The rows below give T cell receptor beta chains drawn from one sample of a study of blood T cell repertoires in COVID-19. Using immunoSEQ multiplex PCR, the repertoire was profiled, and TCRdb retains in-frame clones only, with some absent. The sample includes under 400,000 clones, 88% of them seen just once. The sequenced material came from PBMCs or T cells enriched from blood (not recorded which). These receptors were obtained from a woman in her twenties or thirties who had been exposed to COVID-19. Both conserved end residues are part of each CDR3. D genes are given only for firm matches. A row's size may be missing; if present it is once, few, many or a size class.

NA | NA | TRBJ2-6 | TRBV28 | CASSFTLSVVLTF | TGTGCCAGCAGTTTCACCCTTTCGGTCGTCCTGACTTTC
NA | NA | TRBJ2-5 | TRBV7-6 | CASSLAGRQETQYF | TGTGCCAGCAGCTTAGCGGGGAGACAAGAGACCCAGTACTTC
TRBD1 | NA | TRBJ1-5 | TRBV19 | CASSIGDRQQSQPQHF | TGTGCCAGTAGTATAGGGGACAGACAACAATCACAGCCCCAGCATTTT
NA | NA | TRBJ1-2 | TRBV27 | CASSLSGGRKGYTF | TGTGCCAGCAGTTTATCGGGGGGGCGCAAAGGCTACACCTTC
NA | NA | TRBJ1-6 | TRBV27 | CASSFISQGLGSPLHF | TGTGCCAGCAGTTTTATCTCGCAGGGCTTGGGGTCACCCCTCCACTTT
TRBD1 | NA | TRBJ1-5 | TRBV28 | CAIKQGGTNQPQHF | TGTGCCATCAAACAGGGGGGAACCAATCAGCCCCAGCATTTT
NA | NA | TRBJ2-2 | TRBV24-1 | CATSARVTGELFF | TGTGCCACCAGTGCCAGGGTCACCGGGGAGCTGTTTTTT
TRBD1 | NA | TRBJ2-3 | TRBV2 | CASRRQGRTDTQYF | TGTGCCAGTAGAAGACAGGGCCGCACAGATACGCAGTATTTT
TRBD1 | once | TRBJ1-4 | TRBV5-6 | CASSTPGTENEKLFF | TGTGCCAGCAGCACCCCCGGGACAGAGAATGAAAAACTGTTTTTT
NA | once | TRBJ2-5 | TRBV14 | CASGKQGGSQETQYF | TGTGCCAGCGGAAAACAGGGTGGGAGCCAAGAGACCCAGTACTTC
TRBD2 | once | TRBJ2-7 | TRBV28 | CASNQWTSSYEQYF | TGTGCCAGCAACCAATGGACTAGCTCGTACGAGCAGTACTTC
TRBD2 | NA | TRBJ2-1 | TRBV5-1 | CASSLPTSGSDEQFF | TGCGCCAGCAGCCTCCCGACTAGCGGGAGTGATGAGCAGTTCTTC
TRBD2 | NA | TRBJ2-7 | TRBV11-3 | CASSLGGSYEQYF | TGTGCCAGCAGCTTAGGCGGGAGCTACGAGCAGTACTTC
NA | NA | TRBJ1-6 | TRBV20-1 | CSASSGQIDSPLHF | TGCAGTGCTAGTAGCGGGCAGATCGATTCACCCCTCCACTTT
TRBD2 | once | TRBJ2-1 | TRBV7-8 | CASSSVWTSSYNEQFF | TGTGCCAGCAGCTCGGTTTGGACTAGCTCCTACAATGAGCAGTTCTTC
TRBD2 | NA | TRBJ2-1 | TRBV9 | CASSRVGGSSYNEQFF | TGTGCCAGCAGCCGAGTCGGGGGGAGCTCCTACAATGAGCAGTTCTTC
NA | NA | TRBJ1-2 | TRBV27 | CASSSGANLYGYTF | TGTGCCAGCAGCTCAGGCGCGAACCTCTATGGCTACACCTTC
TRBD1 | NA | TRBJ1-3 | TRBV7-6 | CASSLHTGTDSGNTIYF | TGTGCCAGCAGCCTCCACACCGGGACAGACTCTGGAAACACCATATATTTT
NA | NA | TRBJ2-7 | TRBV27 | CASSLRATGQSSYEQYF | TGTGCCAGCAGTTTAAGGGCCACGGGACAAAGCTCCTACGAGCAGTACTTC
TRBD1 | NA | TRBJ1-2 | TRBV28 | CASREQGEYGYTF | TGTGCCAGCAGAGAACAGGGGGAGTATGGCTACACCTTC
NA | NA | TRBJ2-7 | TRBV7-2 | CASSLTHGGSYEQYF | TGTGCCAGCAGCTTAACGCACGGAGGCTCCTACGAGCAGTACTTC
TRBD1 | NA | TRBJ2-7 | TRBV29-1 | CSVDAPTGSPYEQYF | TGCAGCGTTGACGCACCGACAGGGAGTCCCTACGAGCAGTACTTC
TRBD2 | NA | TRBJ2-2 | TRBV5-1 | CASSLSTKGGHTGELFF | TGCGCCAGCAGCTTGTCAACCAAGGGAGGGCACACCGGGGAGCTGTTTTTT
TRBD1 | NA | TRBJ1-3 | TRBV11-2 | CASSLDGTGGNTIYF | TGTGCCAGCAGCTTAGATGGGACAGGTGGAAACACCATATATTTT
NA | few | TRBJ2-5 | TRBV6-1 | CASSELAGDSRETQYF | TGTGCCAGCAGTGAGCTTGCAGGGGATTCCCGGGAGACCCAGTACTTC
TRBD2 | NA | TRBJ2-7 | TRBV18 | CASSPSSGSASYEQYF | TGTGCCAGCTCACCCTCTAGCGGGTCGGCCTCCTACGAGCAGTACTTC
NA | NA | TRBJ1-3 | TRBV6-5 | CASSYSGGFSGNTIYF | TGTGCCAGCAGTTACTCGGGGGGGTTCTCTGGAAACACCATATATTTT
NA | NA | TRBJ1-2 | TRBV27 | CASSFHRGVRYYGYTF | TGTGCCAGCAGTTTCCACCGGGGGGTCCGTTACTATGGCTACACCTTC
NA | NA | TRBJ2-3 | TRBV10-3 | CAISVGSGRADTQYF | TGTGCCATCAGTGTGGGAAGCGGTCGGGCAGATACGCAGTATTTT
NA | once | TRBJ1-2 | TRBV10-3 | CAISVGRQDYGYTF | TGTGCCATCAGTGTGGGGAGACAGGACTATGGCTACACCTTC
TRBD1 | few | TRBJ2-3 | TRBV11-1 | CASSLGTGDTDTQYF | TGTGCCAGCAGCTTGGGGACAGGGGACACAGATACGCAGTATTTT
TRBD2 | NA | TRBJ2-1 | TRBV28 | CASSSGLAGVDEQFF | TGTGCCAGCAGTTCGGGACTAGCGGGAGTCGATGAGCAGTTCTTC
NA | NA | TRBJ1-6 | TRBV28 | CASTYNSPLHF | TGTGCCAGCACATATAATTCACCCCTCCACTTT
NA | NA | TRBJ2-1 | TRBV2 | CASGRVGAHTHTEQFF | TGTGCCAGCGGAAGGGTAGGGGCTCACACTCACACTGAGCAGTTCTTC
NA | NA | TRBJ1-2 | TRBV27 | CASSSHRDGYTF | TGTGCCAGCAGTTCTCACAGGGATGGCTACACCTTC
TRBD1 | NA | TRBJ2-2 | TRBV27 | CASSPGQGYTGELFF | TGTGCCAGCAGTCCAGGACAGGGGTACACCGGGGAGCTGTTTTTT
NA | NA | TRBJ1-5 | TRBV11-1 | CASSLRAGDQPQHF | TGTGCCAGCAGCTTAAGGGCAGGGGATCAGCCCCAGCATTTT
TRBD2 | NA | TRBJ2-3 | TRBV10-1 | CASSEQAGAPLRTDTQYF | TGCGCCAGCAGTGAGCAGGCGGGAGCCCCCCTTCGCACAGATACGCAGTATTTT
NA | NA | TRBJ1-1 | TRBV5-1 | CASSSSSTEAFF | TGCGCCAGCAGCTCCAGTTCCACTGAAGCTTTCTTT
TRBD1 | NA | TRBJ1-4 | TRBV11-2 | CASSPGTGLEKLFF | TGTGCCAGCAGCCCCGGGACAGGGCTTGAAAAACTGTTTTTT
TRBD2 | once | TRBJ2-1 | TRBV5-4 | CASSPLAGVVNEQFF | TGTGCCAGCAGCCCTCTAGCGGGAGTGGTGAATGAGCAGTTCTTC
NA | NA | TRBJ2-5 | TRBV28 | CASKSEEASKTQYF | TGTGCCAGCAAATCCGAAGAGGCCAGTAAGACCCAGTACTTC
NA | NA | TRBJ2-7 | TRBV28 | CASSFVGTSFLREQYF | TGTGCCAGCAGTTTCGTCGGGACATCTTTTCTACGTGAGCAGTACTTC
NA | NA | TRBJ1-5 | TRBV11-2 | CASSLSGGSQPQHF | TGTGCCAGCAGCTTAAGCGGGGGGAGTCAGCCCCAGCATTTT
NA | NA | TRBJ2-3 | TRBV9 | CASGGSGAVADTQYF | TGTGCCAGCGGAGGATCGGGAGCAGTTGCAGATACGCAGTATTTT
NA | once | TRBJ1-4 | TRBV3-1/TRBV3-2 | CASSQGVRSGQINEKLFF | TGTGCCAGCAGCCAAGGCGTTCGGTCTGGACAGATTAATGAAAAACTGTTTTTT
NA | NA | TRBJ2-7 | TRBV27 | CASSLTGLYEQYF | TGTGCCAGCAGTTTAACAGGGCTCTACGAGCAGTACTTC
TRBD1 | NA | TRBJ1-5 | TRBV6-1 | CASSEVWGQRNQPQHF | TGTGCCAGCAGTGAAGTTTGGGGACAGCGCAATCAGCCCCAGCATTTT
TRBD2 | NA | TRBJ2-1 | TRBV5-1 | CASSPGLENSNEQFF | TGCGCCAGCAGCCCCGGACTAGAAAACTCCAATGAGCAGTTCTTC
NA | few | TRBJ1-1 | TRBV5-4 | CASSFGGAARWNTEAFF | TGTGCCAGCAGCTTTGGGGGGGCGGCTCGGTGGAACACTGAAGCTTTCTTT
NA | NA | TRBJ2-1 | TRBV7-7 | CASSLVGGPYNEQFF | TGTGCCAGCAGCTTAGTGGGTGGGCCTTACAATGAGCAGTTCTTC
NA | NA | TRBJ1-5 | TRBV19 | CASSIGGGYQPQHF | TGTGCCAGTAGTATAGGTGGAGGGTATCAGCCCCAGCATTTT
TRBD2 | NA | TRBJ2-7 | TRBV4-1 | CASSPQGLAGIEQYF | TGCGCCAGCAGCCCCCAGGGACTAGCGGGAATCGAGCAGTACTTC
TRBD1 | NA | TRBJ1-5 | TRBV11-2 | CASSPTTGGNQPQHF | TGTGCCAGCAGCCCGACCACAGGGGGCAATCAGCCCCAGCATTTT
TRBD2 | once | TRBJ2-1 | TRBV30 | CAWSGLAGGVEQFF | TGTGCCTGGAGTGGACTAGCGGGAGGGGTTGAGCAGTTCTTC
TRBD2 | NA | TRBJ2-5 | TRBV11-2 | CASSLVGSSGSQETQYF | TGTGCCAGCAGCTTAGTGGGGTCTAGCGGGAGTCAAGAGACCCAGTACTTC